This T cell receptor (beta chain) came from a study of T cell responses to AZD1222 COVID-19 vaccine. Overall study results and limits: The donors showed a predominance of white British ancestry and of females, with possible underestimation of clonal diversity.

The data were produced by immunoSEQ multiplex PCR, yet TCRdb's version contains in-frame clones alone and is incomplete. The table has 80,000 or so clones, roughly 85% seen once; the top ten hold under 11%. Points on this clone: Its specificity is not known.

The receptor's source is an adult who received the AZD1222 COVID-19 vaccine. Source: peripheral blood, taken 28 days after the second AZD1222 dose.

As DNA, the CDR3 is TGTGCCAGCAGGGCTAGCGGGAGCACAGATACGCAGTATTTT. Its translation: CASRASGSTDTQYF. This chain links TRBV2 with TRBJ2-3, with 8 bases that match TRBD2. The germline V gene has CDR1 SNHLY and CDR2 FYNNEI. V shed 6 bases and J 0 bases; nucleotides not matched to a gene: 2. CDR3 length: 14 amino acids. Filled out from reference TRBV2 and TRBJ2-3, the complete variable domain reads EPEVTQTPSHQVTQMGQEVILRCVPISNHLYFYWYRQILGQKVEFLVSFYNNEISEKSEIFDDQFSVERPDGSNFTLKIRSTKLEDSAMYFCASRASGSTDTQYFGPGTRLTVL.